This TCR beta chain was profiled in a study of T-cell reconstitution after alpha-beta-depleted transplantation in children. Study observations and caveats: Expanded clones from the graft, numbering several hundred, reportedly supplied alpha-beta T cells about two months after transplant.

Library preparation (for TCRbeta) was performed with unique molecular identifiers. TCRdb ran MiXCR on the PCR reads and lists one entry per CDR3 protein. Of about 170,000 distinct CDR3 sequences listed, 11% are singletons. V trimming: 9 bases; J trimming: 2 bases; junction bases outside the gene matches: 2. Germline CDR1 MNHNS, CDR2 SASEGT. The CDR3 length is 15 residues. There are many counts of this clonotype. What it binds is not known. The chain combines TRBV6-1 with TRBJ2-2; TRBD2 agrees at 14 bases. Here the sequenced sample was PBMCs, taken before TCRalphabeta/CD19-depleted stem cell transplant. The sequence derives from a boy younger than 10 with acute myeloid leukemia, due to receive a stem cell transplant. CDR3 sequence: CASGTSGRNTGELFF. CDR3 DNA: TGTGCCAGTGGGACTAGCGGGAGAAACACCGGGGAGCTGTTTTTT.